A single sample is the source of the 19 T cell receptor beta chains below, sequenced in a study of blood T cells in healthy people across ages. A second PCR of 7 to 11 cycles used a sample-barcoded 5' primer and a J-beta primer mix. TCRdb redid the calling of the 5' RACE reads with MiXCR, one entry per CDR3 protein. The sample carries about 1.1 million distinct CDR3 sequences, under 40% recorded once. The material sequenced was blood. The receptor source for this set is a man between 18 and 29 years old in good health.

This clonotype was counted a single time. The rearrangement uses TRBV21-1 and TRBJ1-6; the table's TRBD1 call for D was not verified on the DNA. TRBV21-1 is a listed pseudogene. The CDR3 has 15 residues. The CDR3 nucleotides are TGTGCCAGCAGCAAAGCGGAGACAGATAATTCACCCCTCCACTTT. The encoded protein is CASSKAETDNSPLHF.

The V gene is TRBV7-6, the J gene TRBJ1-4; D unresolved. From germline, CDR1 is SGHVS and CDR2 FNYEAQ. This CDR3 spans 15 amino acids. Trimming shortened V by 1 base and J by 6 bases, and 12 bases separated the two germline ends. In nucleotides, the CDR3 is TGTGCCAGCAGCTTAGGTCCCGACCGGGATGAAAAACTGTTTTTT. It yields the protein CASSLGPDRDEKLFF. Using reference TRBV7-6 and TRBJ1-4 for the parts outside the CDR3, the full variable domain is GAGVSQSPRYKVTKRGQDVALRCDPISGHVSLYWYRQALGQGPEFLTYFNYEAQQDKSGLPNDRFSAERPEGSISTLTIQRTEQRDSAMYRCASSLGPDRDEKLFFGSGTQLSVL.

This chain uses TRBV20-1 with TRBJ1-3; the match to TRBD1 covers 8 bases. With 8 bases clipped from V and 2 bases from J, the junction kept 8 bases outside the gene matches. CDR3 length: 14 residues. CDR1 and CDR2 from the germline V gene are DFQATT and SNEGSKA (reference sequence). CDR3 sequence: CSTQTGEAGNTIYF. In DNA, the CDR3 is TGCAGTACCCAGACAGGGGAGGCTGGAAACACCATATATTTT.

The V and J genes are TRBV6-6 and TRBJ1-1; D unresolved. Germline CDR1 reads MNHNY; CDR2 reads SVGAGI (reference sequence). Trimming pared 4 bases from V and 0 bases from J, leaving 18 bases between. CDR3 length equals 17 residues. This CDR3 reads CASSSYRLPGLNTEAFF. CDR3 bases: TGTGCCAGCAGTTCTTACCGACTTCCGGGCCTGAACACTGAAGCTTTCTTT.

This clonotype has only a few counts. The chain links TRBV20-1 to TRBJ1-2; the D gene is possibly TRBD1 (5 bases). The germline V and J ends were trimmed by 0 bases and 9 bases, with 14 bases remaining between them. Germline V lookup: CDR1 DFQATT, CDR2 SNEGSKA (reference sequence). The CDR3 length is 13 residues. CDR3 nucleotides: TGCAGTGCTAGAGATGGGGGTGGGAGGAGCTACACCTTC. Its protein product is CSARDGGGRSYTF.

This clonotype was seen a few times. The gene calls are TRBV29-1 and TRBJ2-3, with TRBD2 matching over 9 bases. The CDR3 extends over 14 amino acids. CDR1 is SQVTM, CDR2 ANQGSEA, per germline. V was pared by 3 bases and J by 2 bases, with 3 bases of the junction left unmatched. CDR3 bases: TGCAGCGTTGAGGCGGGGGGGAACACAGATACGCAGTATTTT. It specifies CSVEAGGNTDTQYF.

The chain combines TRBV9 with TRBJ1-3; D is unclear. This CDR3 is built from 13 residues. Germline lookup yields CDR1 SGDLS and CDR2 YYNGEE. V lost 0 bases to trimming and J lost 12 bases, with 13 bases between them. DNA for the CDR3: TGTGCCAGCAGCGTAGACTCGGCCTGGGGCATATATTTT. This encodes CASSVDSAWGIYF.

This chain joins TRBV6-1 and TRBJ1-6; the D gene is possibly TRBD1 (6 bases). The V and J ends lost 8 bases and 2 bases respectively, with 7 bases between them. The CDR3 consists of 13 residues. Germline V gives CDR1 MNHNS, CDR2 SASEGT. CDR3 bases: TGTGCCAGCCGGACAGCCTATAATTCACCCCTCCACTTT. This encodes CASRTAYNSPLHF.

This chain links TRBV20-1 with TRBJ2-7; no clear D. CDR1 is DFQATT and CDR2 is SNEGSKA in the germline V gene (reference sequence). The CDR3 extends over 13 amino acids. With 6 bases removed from V and 3 bases from J, the gap between germline ends came to 15 bases. CDR3 in amino acids: CSASGPSFYEQYF. The CDR3 DNA follows: TGCAGTGCCTCGGGCCCTTCCTTCTACGAGCAGTACTTC.

The chain uses TRBV6-1 and TRBJ1-5, with 7 bases that match TRBD1. This CDR3 comprises 16 residues. The V gene's germline CDR1 is MNHNS and CDR2 SASEGT. V lost 5 bases and J lost 1; bases outside the gene matches: 8. The CDR3 protein is CASSSDRELSNQPQHF. CDR3 sequence (DNA): TGTGCCAGCAGTAGTGACAGGGAATTAAGCAATCAGCCCCAGCATTTT.

The CDR3 nucleotides read TGCGCCAGCAGTTCGGGACAGGGGGATTGGGAGCAGTTCTTC. Protein: CASSSGQGDWEQFF. The rearrangement joins TRBV5-1 to TRBJ2-1; TRBD1 matches at 11 bases. V trimming: 5 bases; J trimming: 10 bases; junction bases outside the gene matches: 8. Germline loops: CDR1 SGHRS, CDR2 YFSETQ. This CDR3 is built from 14 residues.

V gene TRBV27 combines with J gene TRBJ2-5, with 7 nucleotides matching TRBD1. Germline CDR1 reads MNHEY; CDR2 reads SMNVEV (reference sequence). The V gene end was trimmed by 6 bases and the J gene end by 11 bases; junction bases not matched to a gene: 24. This CDR3 contains 17 residues. CDR3 amino acids: CASRRLRSTGWYNEQYF. CDR3 DNA sequence: TGTGCCAGCAGAAGACTTAGATCGACAGGGTGGTACAATGAGCAGTACTTC.

The chain links TRBV5-1 to TRBJ2-1; unclear D gene. Germline loops: CDR1 SGHRS, CDR2 YFSETQ. The CDR3 loop spans 13 amino acids. V was trimmed by 0 bases and J by 5 bases, leaving 6 bases between them. DNA for the CDR3: TGCGCCAGCAGCTTGGCCTTGGACAATGAGCAGTTCTTC. Its translation is CASSLALDNEQFF.

Details on this clonotype: A much larger clone differs by one base, so this may be a read error. The gene calls are TRBV20-1 and TRBJ2-7, with D hard to call. Per the germline V gene, CDR1 is DFQATT and CDR2 is SNEGSKA (reference sequence). Between the trimmed V and J ends, which lost 0 bases and 0 bases, there was a span of 9 bases. The CDR3 spans 14 residues. This CDR3 reads CSARDLSSSYEQYF. The CDR3 DNA sequence: TGCAGTGCTAGAGATTTGAGCAGCTCCTACGAGCAGTACTTC.

This clonotype was counted between two and nine times. The chain uses TRBV20-1 and TRBJ1-2; D remains ambiguous. Trimming shortened V by 7 bases and J by 6 bases, and 6 bases separated the two germline ends. The CDR3 loop spans 9 amino acids. Per germline, CDR1 DFQATT and CDR2 SNEGSKA (reference sequence). The CDR3: CSVPDGYTF. Here the CDR3 DNA reads TGCAGTGTCCCAGATGGCTACACCTTC.

This chain connects TRBV30 to TRBJ2-1; TRBD1 matches 8 bases. Trimming removed 3 bases from V and 5 bases from J; junction bases left unmatched: 6. Per germline, CDR1 GTSNPN and CDR2 SVGIG (reference sequence). This CDR3 region has 14 residues. This chain's CDR3 is CAWSPDRENNEQFF. CDR3 in DNA: TGTGCCTGGAGCCCGGACAGGGAAAACAATGAGCAGTTCTTC.

This clonotype has a handful of counts. This sequence joins TRBV7-6 and TRBJ1-1; 7 nucleotides match TRBD1. Germline CDR1 SGHVS, CDR2 FNYEAQ. Unmatched junction bases numbered 12, after V lost 6 bases and J lost 5 bases. The CDR3 runs to 15 residues. This chain's CDR3 is CASSDREDIWTEAFF. Written as DNA, the CDR3 is TGTGCCAGCAGTGACAGGGAAGATATTTGGACTGAAGCTTTCTTT.

V gene TRBV7-9 combines with J gene TRBJ2-5; D unclear. Germline V gene data show CDR1 as SEHNR and CDR2 as FQNEAQ (reference sequence). The CDR3 loop spans 14 amino acids. The V gene lost 1 base and the J gene lost 1 base, with 7 bases spanning the gap. Here the CDR3 DNA reads TGTGCCAGCAGCTTAGTTATTACCCAAGAGACCCAGTACTTC. Translation: CASSLVITQETQYF. The complete variable domain, with remaining parts taken from reference TRBV7-9 and TRBJ2-5, reads DTGVSQNPRHKITKRGQNVTFRCDPISEHNRLYWYRQTLGQGPEFLTYFQNEAQLEKSRLLSDRFSAERPKGSFSTLEIQRTEQGDSAMYLCASSLVITQETQYFGPGTRLLVL.

The chain combines TRBV2 with TRBJ2-3; D may be TRBD1 (6 bases). The CDR3 runs 16 residues. Trimming shortened V by 6 bases and J by 4 bases, and 20 bases separated the two germline ends. The germline V gene encodes CDR1 SNHLY and CDR2 FYNNEI. CDR3 nucleotides: TGTGCCAGCAGGGAATTCAGGGGAAGACAAGCAGATACGCAGTATTTT. Protein sequence: CASREFRGRQADTQYF.